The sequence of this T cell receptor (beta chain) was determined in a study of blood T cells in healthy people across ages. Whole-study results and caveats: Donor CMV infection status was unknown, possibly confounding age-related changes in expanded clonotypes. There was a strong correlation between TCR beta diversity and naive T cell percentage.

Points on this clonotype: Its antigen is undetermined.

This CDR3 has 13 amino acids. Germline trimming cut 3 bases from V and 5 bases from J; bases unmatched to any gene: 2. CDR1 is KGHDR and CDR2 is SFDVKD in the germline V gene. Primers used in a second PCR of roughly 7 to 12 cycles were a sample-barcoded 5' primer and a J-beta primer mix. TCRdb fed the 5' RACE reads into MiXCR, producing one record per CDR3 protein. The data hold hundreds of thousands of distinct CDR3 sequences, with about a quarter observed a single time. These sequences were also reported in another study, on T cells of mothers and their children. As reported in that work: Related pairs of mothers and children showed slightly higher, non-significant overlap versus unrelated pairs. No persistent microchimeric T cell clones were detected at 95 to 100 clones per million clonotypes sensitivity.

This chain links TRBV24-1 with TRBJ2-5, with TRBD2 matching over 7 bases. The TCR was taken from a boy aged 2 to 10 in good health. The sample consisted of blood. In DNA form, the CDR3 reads TGTGCCACCAGTGATCCCGGGGGGGAGACCCAGTACTTC. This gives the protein CATSDPGGETQYF.